These 26 T cell receptor beta chains originate from one sample sequenced in a study of blood T cell repertoires in COVID-19. Profiled with immunoSEQ multiplex PCR; TCRdb holds only in-frame clones, not every one. The profile shows 200,000 to 300,000 clones, 82% of them singletons. The sample consisted of peripheral blood. All receptors derive from a woman aged 60-75 years with active or convalescent COVID-19.

This chain joins TRBV15 and TRBJ1-2, with D perhaps TRBD1 (5 bases). This CDR3 has 12 residues. Between the trimmed V and J ends, which lost 0 bases and 8 bases, there was a span of 7 bases. CDR1 and CDR2 from the germline V gene are LNHNV and YYDKDF (reference sequence). CDR3 sequence reads: CATSRDQGGYTF. The CDR3 nucleotides read TGTGCCACCAGCAGAGATCAGGGAGGCTACACCTTC.

CDR3 sequence reads: CASSVAANYGYTF. The DNA of the CDR3 is TGTGCCAGCAGCGTAGCGGCTAACTATGGCTACACCTTC. The rearrangement uses TRBV9 and TRBJ1-2; D uncertain. The length of the CDR3 is 13 residues. Trimming took 0 bases from V and 0 from J, leaving 3 bases between them. Germline V CDR1 and CDR2: SGDLS, YYNGEE.

The V call is TRBV6-4, the J call TRBJ2-5, with D possibly TRBD2 on 6 matching bases. This CDR3 is built from 13 residues. Trimming took 3 bases from V and 9 from J, leaving 14 bases between them. The germline gives CDR1 MRHNA, CDR2 SNTAGT. CDR3 sequence: CASSEGGEGAQYF. The CDR3 nucleotides read TGTGCCAGCAGTGAAGGAGGGGAAGGGGCCCAGTACTTC.

The chain joins TRBV3-1 (or the pseudogene TRBV3-2) to TRBJ2-5, with D unresolved. Germline V gives CDR1 LGHDT, CDR2 YNNKEL (reference sequence). The CDR3 has 15 residues. Trimming took off 1 base at V and 3 bases at J, with 12 bases between the two ends. CDR3 nucleotide sequence: TGTGCCAGCAGCCAAGCCACAGCAATGAAAGAGACCCAGTACTTC. Its protein product is CASSQATAMKETQYF.

The rearrangement uses TRBV7-9 and TRBJ1-5; 7 bases line up with TRBD1. Germline CDR1 and CDR2: SEHNR and FQNEAQ (reference sequence). There are 15 residues in the CDR3. V was clipped by 1 base and J by 5 bases; unmatched bases: 5. CDR3 sequence (DNA): TGTGCCAGCAGCTTAGGGGGCAGGGGGGATCAGCCCCAGCATTTT. It translates to CASSLGGRGDQPQHF.

This chain connects TRBV19 to TRBJ1-2, with D possibly TRBD1 on 6 matching bases. CDR1 is LNHDA and CDR2 is SQIVND in the germline V gene (reference sequence). The CDR3 has 14 residues. Trimming shortened V by 5 bases and J by 2 bases, and 12 bases separated the two germline ends. As DNA, the CDR3 is TGTGCCAGTAGTGCTGGGACACCCAACTATGGCTACACCTTC. It yields the protein CASSAGTPNYGYTF. Based on the CDR3 plus reference TRBV19 and TRBJ1-2, the full variable domain is DGGITQSPKYLFRKEGQNVTLSCEQNLNHDAMYWYRQDPGQGLRLIYYSQIVNDFQKGDIAEGYSVSREKKESFPLTVTSAQKNPTAFYLCASSAGTPNYGYTFGSGTRLTVV.

The genes are TRBV10-3 and TRBJ2-1, with 7 bases aligning to TRBD2. Germline V lookup: CDR1 ENHRY, CDR2 SYGVKD. J gave up 2 bases and V 3 bases, and 4 bases lay outside the gene matches. This CDR3 has 15 amino acids. CDR3 nucleotide sequence: TGTGCCATCAGTGAAGGACTAGATACCTACAATGAGCAGTTCTTC. Its protein product is CAISEGLDTYNEQFF.

This clone was recorded a few times. The chain uses TRBV27 and TRBJ1-1; maybe TRBD1 (5 bases). V was pared by 7 bases and J by 1 base, with 16 bases between. In germline, CDR1 is MNHEY, CDR2 SMNVEV (reference sequence). The CDR3 totals 15 residues. CDR3 nucleotides: TGTGCCAGCATCTCATGGGGGGGAGCGAACACTGAAGCTTTCTTT. It translates to CASISWGGANTEAFF.

This clone was counted a few times. The chain uses TRBV5-1 and TRBJ1-1; 8 bases line up with TRBD1. The trim removed 4 bases at V and 8 bases at J, leaving 16 bases unmatched. CDR1 is SGHRS, CDR2 YFSETQ, per germline. CDR3 size: 16 residues. As DNA, the CDR3 is TGCGCCAGCAGCCCGACTTTTGGACAGGGTTGGGGAGAAGCTTTCTTT. Its translation is CASSPTFGQGWGEAFF.

This chain connects TRBV7-2 to TRBJ2-7; TRBD2 is a possible D gene (6 bases). Germline CDR1 is SGHTA and CDR2 is FQGNSA. The ends were cut back, 4 bases at V and 4 bases at J, with 14 bases in the middle. This CDR3 contains 14 residues. The CDR3 DNA reads as TGTGCCAGCAGCTGGAGGGGCGCCTCTTACGAGCAGTACTTC. Translated, it gives CASSWRGASYEQYF.

This clone appeared a few times. The chain is built from TRBV19 and TRBJ1-1; D is unresolved. There are 13 residues in the CDR3. Germline-derived CDR1 and CDR2 are LNHDA and SQIVND (reference sequence). V was cut by 2 bases and J by 4 bases, with 8 bases left in between. CDR3 amino acids: CASSIPSVTEAFF. The CDR3 region has the DNA TGTGCCAGTAGTATACCTAGTGTCACTGAAGCTTTCTTT.

The V and J genes are TRBV9 and TRBJ2-1; weak D call: TRBD2 (5 bases). The CDR3 is 15 residues long. Germline V gene lookup returns CDR1 SGDLS and CDR2 YYNGEE. Trimming removed 2 bases at V and 0 bases at J, with 9 bases between. CDR3 bases: TGTGCCAGCAGCGTCGGGGTCCACTCCTACAATGAGCAGTTCTTC. Its translation: CASSVGVHSYNEQFF.

The chain uses TRBV30 and TRBJ1-4; 7 nucleotides agree with TRBD1. The germline gives CDR1 GTSNPN, CDR2 SVGIG (reference sequence). CDR3 length: 16 residues. J lost 11 bases, V lost 3 bases, and 18 bases had no gene match. The CDR3 DNA follows: TGTGCCTGGAGCCGACCACGGGACAGTAAATCGGGGAAACTGTTTTTT. Its protein product is CAWSRPRDSKSGKLFF.

The rearrangement joins TRBV12-3 or TRBV12-4 to TRBJ1-1, with 7 nucleotides matching TRBD1. CDR3 size: 13 residues. V lost 6 bases to trimming and J lost 1 base; unmatched junction nucleotides: 2. The DNA of the CDR3 is TGTGCCAGCAGAGGGGGCGGGAACACTGAAGCTTTCTTT. Amino acid sequence: CASRGGGNTEAFF.

The rearrangement joins TRBV18 to TRBJ2-1, with 8 bases that match TRBD2. The germline CDR1 and CDR2 sequences are KGHSH and LQKENI. V dropped 3 bases and J dropped 0; count of bases not matched to a gene: 7. This CDR3 has 17 amino acids. CDR3 residues: CASSPQERGSSYNEQFF. Here the CDR3 DNA reads TGTGCCAGCTCACCCCAGGAGCGGGGGAGCTCCTACAATGAGCAGTTCTTC.

This clone was picked up one time. This chain links TRBV6-1 with TRBJ1-2; D unclear. The V and J ends lost 0 bases and 4 bases respectively, with 12 bases between them. The germline V gene has CDR1 MNHNS and CDR2 SASEGT. This CDR3 spans 15 amino acids. CDR3 sequence (DNA): TGTGCCAGCAGTGAAGCGGGCAGACGTATCTATGGCTACACCTTC. This codes for CASSEAGRRIYGYTF.

The rearrangement uses TRBV19 and TRBJ2-3; TRBD2 is a possible D gene (6 bases). Germline V CDR1 and CDR2: LNHDA, SQIVND (reference sequence). The germline V and J ends were trimmed by 3 bases and 5 bases, with 18 bases remaining between them. CDR3 length: 16 amino acids. As DNA, the CDR3 is TGTGCCAGTAGTATCCCGAAGACCGGGGGTGGAGATACGCAGTATTTT. Encoded protein: CASSIPKTGGGDTQYF.

The chain joins TRBV6-5 to TRBJ1-5, with 7 nucleotides matching TRBD1. The CDR3 covers 15 residues. V lost 8 bases to trimming and J lost 4 bases; unmatched junction nucleotides: 11. Per the germline V gene, CDR1 is MNHEY and CDR2 is SVGAGI. Here the CDR3 reads CASLQPGQLNQPQHF. DNA of the CDR3: TGTGCCAGCTTACAGCCGGGACAGTTAAATCAGCCCCAGCATTTT.

This chain connects TRBV10-3 to TRBJ2-7; D perhaps matches TRBD2 (6 bases). Deletions cut 4 bases from V and 3 bases from J, with 13 bases between. Looked up from germline, CDR1 is ENHRY and CDR2 is SYGVKD. The CDR3 totals 14 residues. CDR3 DNA: TGTGCCATCAGTGGGCTAGCGTCGGGCTACGAGCAGTACTTC. It is translated as CAISGLASGYEQYF.

The CDR3 loop is CASSPDGHNEKLFF. CDR3 nucleotide sequence: TGTGCCAGCAGCCCGGACGGACATAATGAAAAACTGTTTTTT. The chain links TRBV4-2 to TRBJ1-4; D perhaps matches TRBD1 (5 bases). V was cut by 4 bases and J by 4 bases, with 10 bases left in between. Germline lookup yields CDR1 LGHNA and CDR2 YNFKEQ. This CDR3 contains 14 residues.

The V and J genes are TRBV13 and TRBJ2-5; TRBD2 matches at 9 bases. Per germline, CDR1 PRHDT and CDR2 FYEKMQ (reference sequence). J gave up 1 base and V 5 bases, and 8 bases lay outside the gene matches. The CDR3 is 16 residues long. This CDR3 is CASSRGTSPFQETQYF. The DNA for the CDR3 is TGTGCCAGCAGCCGAGGGACTAGCCCATTCCAAGAGACCCAGTACTTC.

This clone was counted only a few times. The gene calls are TRBV27 and TRBJ2-1, with D possibly TRBD1 on 6 matching bases. Germline V CDR1 and CDR2: MNHEY, SMNVEV (reference sequence). Trimming left V 0 bases short and J 4 bases short, with 10 bases between. The CDR3 loop spans 15 amino acids. CDR3 sequence (DNA): TGTGCCAGCAGTTTATCAGGCAGGGGATACAATGAGCAGTTCTTC. It codes for CASSLSGRGYNEQFF.

The chain joins TRBV7-9 to TRBJ2-2; 8 bases are a match to TRBD1. J was trimmed by 5 bases and V by 5 bases; bases with no gene match: 7. Per the germline V gene, CDR1 is SEHNR and CDR2 is FQNEAQ (reference sequence). The CDR3 runs 15 residues. The CDR3: CASSPQGAWTGELFF. CDR3 sequence (DNA): TGTGCCAGCAGCCCCCAGGGGGCGTGGACCGGGGAGCTGTTTTTT. The full variable domain, rest sourced from reference TRBV7-9 and TRBJ2-2, is DTGVSQNPRHKITKRGQNVTFRCDPISEHNRLYWYRQTLGQGPEFLTYFQNEAQLEKSRLLSDRFSAERPKGSFSTLEIQRTEQGDSAMYLCASSPQGAWTGELFFGEGSRLTVL.

The chain has TRBV10-3 and TRBJ1-6, with D unresolved. Germline V gives CDR1 ENHRY, CDR2 SYGVKD. Trimming cost V 0 bases and J 5 bases, with 11 bases left between them. CDR3 length equals 16 residues. CDR3 sequence (DNA): TGTGCCATCAGTGAGTCGTGGTTACGGGATAATTCACCCCTCCACTTT. It is translated as CAISESWLRDNSPLHF.

This clone was seen a single time. The chain combines TRBV7-2 with TRBJ2-3; D is perhaps TRBD1 (5 bases). The V and J ends lost 5 bases and 0 bases respectively, with 12 bases between them. Germline V gene data show CDR1 as SGHTA and CDR2 as FQGNSA. This CDR3 comprises 15 residues. CDR3 region: CASSARAPSTDTQYF. The CDR3 coding sequence is TGTGCCAGCAGCGCCAGGGCCCCTAGCACAGATACGCAGTATTTT.

This chain links TRBV7-4 with TRBJ2-7; D possibly corresponds to TRBD1 (7 bases). The V end lost 1 base, the J end lost 3 bases, and 19 bases lay between the germline ends. The CDR3 totals 17 residues. Germline V lookup: CDR1 SGHVT, CDR2 SQSDAQ. This chain's CDR3 is CASSLERWRGLSYEQYF. CDR3 sequence (DNA): TGTGCCAGCAGCTTAGAGCGGTGGAGGGGGCTTAGCTACGAGCAGTACTTC.